The rows below give T cell receptor beta chains drawn from one sample of a study of tumor and adjacent non-tumor tissue in lung cancer. TCRdb ran MiXCR on the multiplex PCR reads and lists one entry per CDR3 protein. The table lists under 150,000 distinct CDR3 sequences, roughly 70% of them singletons. The specimen sequenced was lung tumor tissue. Every receptor here comes from a man between 60 and 75 years old with small cell lung cancer. The CDR3 runs from the conserved cysteine through the conserved F or W. A D gene is named only where the DNA matches it firmly. The size of a clone is reported for some rows only, either as once, few or many, or as a class for expanded clones.

TRBV5-4	.	TRBD2	TRBJ2-7	CASTSYTSGRSEQYF	TGTGCCAGCACCTCCTATACTAGCGGGAGAAGCGAGCAGTACTTC
TRBV11-1	medium-sized	.	TRBJ1-4	CASSRTAEKLFF	TGTGCCAGCAGCCGGACAGCTGAAAAACTGTTTTTT
TRBV5-4	few	.	TRBJ2-1	CASSLASGGYNEQFF	TGTGCCAGCAGCTTGGCCAGCGGCGGATACAATGAGCAGTTCTTC
TRBV20-1	.	.	TRBJ2-1	CSARLVWGNEQFF	TGCAGTGCTAGGTTGGTCTGGGGCAATGAGCAGTTCTTC
TRBV6-2/TRBV6-3	.	.	TRBJ1-5	CVSTRSYNQPQHF	TGTGTCAGCACCCGGAGTTACAATCAGCCCCAGCATTTT
TRBV5-1	.	TRBD2	TRBJ2-2	CASSLSSGANTGELFF	TGCGCCAGCAGCTTGTCTAGCGGGGCGAACACCGGGGAGCTGTTTTTT
TRBV29-1	.	TRBD1	TRBJ2-2	CSIRQGTGELLF	TGCAGCATAAGACAGGGGACCGGGGAGCTGTTATTT
TRBV20-1	once	.	TRBJ2-3	CNASQVGPTDRQYF	TGCAATGCTAGCCAGGTCGGGCCCACAGATAGGCAGTATTTT
TRBV20-1	.	TRBD2	TRBJ2-3	CSGLLADYIDRQYF	TGCAGTGGCCTACTAGCGGATTACATAGATAGGCAGTATTTT
TRBV6-5	few	TRBD1	TRBJ2-7	CASSRSGTEVYEQYF	TGTGCCAGCAGCCGCTCCGGGACAGAGGTTTACGAGCAGTACTTC
TRBV6-1	.	.	TRBJ2-3	CGSSVEDTQYF	TGTGGCAGCAGTGTAGAGGATACGCAGTACTTT
TRBV11-2	.	.	TRBJ2-1	CASSLVRGGGYERFF	TGTGCCAGCAGCTTAGTCCGCGGAGGGGGGTATGAGCGGTTCTTC
TRBV11-2	.	TRBD2	TRBJ2-3	CASRLGTSDNTDTQYF	TGTGCCAGTAGGTTGGGGACTAGCGACAACACAGATACGCAGTATTTT
TRBV4-2	few	.	TRBJ2-2	CASSQGVTNTGELFF	TGTGCCAGCAGCCAAGGGGTTACGAACACCGGGGAGCTGTTTTTT
TRBV12-3/TRBV12-4	few	TRBD2	TRBJ2-1	CASSPTGGGSYNEQFF	TGTGCCAGCAGTCCCACGGGGGGGGGCTCCTACAATGAGCAGTTCTTC
TRBV20-1	.	TRBD2	TRBJ2-2	CSAKSSLAGVTGELFF	TGCAGTGCGAAGAGTTCCCTAGCGGGTGTCACCGGGGAGCTGTTTTTT
TRBV11-2	many	TRBD2	TRBJ2-1	CASSLTLTSGYNEQFF	TGTGCCAGCAGCTTAACACTGACTAGCGGTTACAATGAGCAGTTCTTC
TRBV10-3	few	.	TRBJ2-7	CAISEVSVGLYEQYF	TGTGCCATCAGTGAGGTTAGCGTGGGCCTTTACGAGCAGTACTTC
TRBV11-3	many	.	TRBJ1-2	CATNPLGRNYGYTF	TGTGCCACCAACCCCCTGGGACGGAACTATGGCTACACCTTC
TRBV28	many	TRBD1	TRBJ2-1	CASSRTDRHTYNEQFF	TGTGCCAGCAGTCGGACGGACAGGCATACCTACAATGAGCAGTTCTTC
TRBV4-1	.	.	TRBJ2-1	CASSQDDTGHNSYNEQSF	TGCGCCAGCAGCCAGGATGATACGGGACACAACTCATACAATGAGCAGTCCTTC
TRBV20-1	many	.	TRBJ1-1	CSARMGLTTEAFF	TGCAGTGCTAGAATGGGACTCACCACTGAAGCTTTCTTT
TRBV12-3/TRBV12-4	many	.	TRBJ1-5	CASSSSGNWGPQHF	TGTGCCAGCAGTTCTAGCGGCAACTGGGGGCCCCAGCATTTT
TRBV4-1	many	TRBD1	TRBJ2-2	CASSRTGGNTGELFF	TGCGCCAGCAGCCGGACAGGGGGAAACACCGGGGAGCTGTTTTTT
TRBV11-2	.	TRBD2	TRBJ2-1	CASSTLAAYNELFF	TGTGCCAGCAGCACCCTAGCGGCCTACAATGAGCTGTTCTTC
TRBV6-5	.	.	TRBJ2-5	CASSQEPDGKQETQYF	TGTGCCAGCAGCCAGGAACCGGACGGCAAACAAGAGACCCAGTACTTC
TRBV4-1	.	.	TRBJ2-7	CAGSLAESSNEQYF	TGCGCAGGCAGCCTGGCGGAGAGCTCCAACGAGCAGTACTTC
TRBV28	.	TRBD2	TRBJ2-1	CASSFLGTSGNEQFF	TGTGCCAGCAGTTTCTTGGGGACTAGCGGGAATGAGCAGTTCTTC
TRBV29-1	many	.	TRBJ2-3	CSVPGLPQYF	TGCAGCGTGCCGGGACTGCCCCAGTATTTT
TRBV6-5	.	TRBD2	TRBJ2-1	CASTRSGRGLNEQFF	TGTGCCAGCACCAGGAGCGGGAGGGGTCTAAATGAGCAGTTCTTC
TRBV10-3	.	.	TRBJ2-4	CLFSDGQLAKNIQYF	TGTCTCTTCAGTGACGGACAGCTAGCCAAAAACATTCAGTACTTC
TRBV12-3/TRBV12-4	once	.	TRBJ2-1	CTSSLDRLLNEQFF	TGTACCAGCAGTTTAGATCGACTACTCAATGAGCAGTTCTTC
TRBV12-3/TRBV12-4	.	TRBD1	TRBJ1-5	CASRLGQSDQPQCF	TGTGCCAGCAGGTTGGGACAGTCGGATCAGCCCCAGTGTTTT
TRBV5-1	few	.	TRBJ2-5	CASSLDETQYF	TGCGCCAGCAGCTTGGACGAGACCCAGTACTTC
TRBV20-1	many	TRBD1	TRBJ1-5	CSAARDRGYEPQHF	TGCAGTGCTGCTCGGGACAGGGGTTACGAGCCCCAGCATTTT
TRBV12-3/TRBV12-4	once	.	TRBJ2-3	CASTLLSTDTQYF	TGTGCCAGCACTTTATTAAGCACAGATACGCAGTATTTT
TRBV6-5	once	.	TRBJ2-1	CATSKSSGIDYNEQFF	TGTGCCACCTCTAAGTCAAGTGGGATCGACTACAATGAGCAGTTCTTC
TRBV20-1	many	.	TRBJ2-7	CSVGYEQYF	TGCAGTGTAGGCTACGAGCAGTACTTC
TRBV28	.	.	TRBJ2-2	CACSLEPRSGELFF	TGTGCCTGCAGTTTAGAACCCAGGAGCGGGGAGCTGTTTTTT
TRBV6-1	.	.	TRBJ1-2	CANTRGNYVYTF	TGTGCCAACACCAGGGGTAACTATGTCTACACCTTC
TRBV5-4	.	TRBD2	TRBJ2-3	CASSLWGAGSTDTQYF	TGTGCCAGTAGCTTGTGGGGAGCGGGAAGCACAGATACGCAGTATTTT
TRBV4-1	.	.	TRBJ2-3	CASSPAPDRSRTDTQYF	TGTGCCAGCAGCCCAGCTCCGGACAGATCGCGCACAGATACGCAGTATTTT
TRBV6-1	.	TRBD1	TRBJ2-7	CASSRTGRTYEKYF	TGTGCCAGCAGTCGGACAGGGCGGACCTACGAGAAGTACTTC
TRBV5-1	.	.	TRBJ2-7	CASSPAGHYEQYF	TGCGCCAGCAGCCCGGCGGGTCACTACGAGCAGTACTTC
TRBV11-2	once	TRBD2	TRBJ2-5	CASHLDSGTSDLETQYF	TGTGCCAGCCACCTGGATTCCGGAACTAGCGATCTGGAGACCCAGTACTTC
TRBV20-1	.	TRBD2	TRBJ2-7	CSALNRGAYEQYF	TGCAGTGCTTTAAACCGGGGGGCCTACGAGCAGTACTTC
TRBV19	.	.	TRBJ2-3	CASSPSRDTQYF	TGTGCCAGTAGCCCGAGTCGAGATACGCAGTATTTT
TRBV4-2	.	.	TRBJ2-5	CAGGQDEGFKETQYF	TGTGCCGGCGGCCAAGATGAGGGCTTTAAAGAGACCCAGTACTTC
TRBV11-1	.	.	TRBJ2-2	CAGNLQETGELFF	TGTGCCGGCAATTTACAGGAGACCGGGGAGCTGTTTTTT
TRBV5-4	.	TRBD2	TRBJ2-5	CVSSQRLAGAQETQYF	TGTGTCAGCAGCCAGAGACTAGCGGGAGCCCAGGAGACCCAGTACTTC
TRBV20-1	.	.	TRBJ2-2	CSARVRTENTRELFF	TGCAGTGCTAGAGTCCGGACAGAGAACACCAGGGAGCTGTTTTTT
TRBV6-6	many	.	TRBJ2-1	CASSYSSNEQFF	TGTGCCAGCAGTTATTCCTCCAATGAGCAGTTCTTC
TRBV6-1	few	.	TRBJ1-4	CASSGSGRGREKLFF	TGTGCCAGCAGTGGTTCCGGCAGGGGACGTGAAAAACTGTTTTTT
TRBV20-1	once	TRBD2	TRBJ2-1	CSVMTSGDFYNEQLF	TGCAGTGTCATGACTAGCGGAGACTTCTACAATGAGCAGTTATTC
TRBV4-2	many	TRBD2	TRBJ2-2	CASSQGLAGGLTGELFF	TGTGCCAGCAGCCAAGGACTAGCGGGAGGTTTAACCGGGGAGCTGTTTTTT
TRBV6-2/TRBV6-3	few	.	TRBJ2-1	CASSSRAYNGQFF	TGTGCCAGCAGTTCCAGGGCCTACAATGGGCAGTTCTTC
TRBV7-9	few	TRBD2	TRBJ2-5	CASSQLAGGPGSETQYF	TGTGCCAGCAGCCAACTAGCGGGAGGGCCGGGATCAGAGACCCAGTACTTC